This TCR beta chain was identified during a study of T cell clonality in common variable immunodeficiency. Points from the study as a whole: CVID subjects had higher TCRbeta clonality than healthy controls, most marked in about a third.

With 1 base clipped from V and 3 bases from J, the junction kept 6 bases outside the gene matches. The CDR3 length is 14 residues. Germline CDR1 is DFQATT and CDR2 is SNEGSKA (reference sequence). This clone was observed many times. Antigen: not known. The CDR3 end lies 3 residues beyond the end of the read and is filled in from the germline J gene. Profiled with immunoSEQ multiplex PCR; TCRdb holds only in-frame clones, not every one. The specimen has around 81,000 clones, none found just once. Both groups were predominantly of Caucasian heritage. The sequenced sample consisted of peripheral blood mononuclear cells. The genes are TRBV20-1 and TRBJ2-7; TRBD2 matches 7 bases. The source is a person aged 18-70 years in good health. CDR3: CSARAAGAYYEQYF. CDR3 bases read: TGCAGTGCTAGAGCGGCGGGAGCCTACTACGAG.